This is a list of T cell receptor beta chains from one sample in a study of cytomegalovirus exposure and HLA in healthy donors. Sequencing used immunoSEQ multiplex PCR; TCRdb keeps in-frame clones, though not all of them. The table has 50,000 or so clones, more than 60% seen once; the top ten hold 2.7%. Sequencing was performed on PBMCs. Source of these receptors: a woman aged 40 to 49 in good health and CMV-seropositive. CDR3s include the opening cysteine and the closing phenylalanine or tryptophan. D genes are given only for firm matches. Some rows mark clone size as missing; the rest say once, few, many or name a class of expanded clone.

D	size	V	J	DNA	CDR3
-	-	TRBV30	TRBJ1-2	TGTGCCTGGAAGCGCGGGGGGGGCTCGAACTATGGCTACACCTTC	CAWKRGGGSNYGYTF
TRBD2	-	TRBV6-1	TRBJ2-3	TGTGCCAGCACAGCGGGACGCGTGGGGGAAGATACGCAGTATTTT	CASTAGRVGEDTQYF
TRBD1	-	TRBV5-1	TRBJ2-7	TGCGCCAGCAGCGTCGACAGGGGAAAGCAGTACTTC	CASSVDRGKQYF
-	-	TRBV30	TRBJ1-5	TGTGCCTGGAGTCTCTTTGGCAGTCTTGCGGGGCAGCCCCAGCATTTT	CAWSLFGSLAGQPQHF
TRBD1	-	TRBV5-4	TRBJ1-2	TGTGCCAGCAGCGCACGGCAGGGGGACTATGGCTACACCTTC	CASSARQGDYGYTF
TRBD1	-	TRBV9	TRBJ1-1	TGTGCCAGCAGCGCTGGACAGGTGAACACTGAAGCTTTCTTT	CASSAGQVNTEAFF
TRBD1	-	TRBV6-5	TRBJ2-7	TGTGCCAGCAGTACTACAGGGGGATCCTACGAGCAGTACTTC	CASSTTGGSYEQYF
TRBD1	-	TRBV7-2	TRBJ1-3	TGTGCCAGCAGCTTAAATCCCGGACAGGGGCTCGGGGCGGGAAACACCATATATTTT	CASSLNPGQGLGAGNTIYF
-	once	TRBV7-2	TRBJ2-5	TGTGCCAGCAGCTTAGAGCCTAGCTGGCAAGAGACCCAGTACTTC	CASSLEPSWQETQYF
TRBD2	-	TRBV5-4	TRBJ2-1	TGTGCCAGCAGCTCCGCTAGCGGGGGGGCCCGCCATGAGCAGTTCTTC	CASSSASGGARHEQFF
TRBD1	-	TRBV5-6	TRBJ2-1	TGTGCCAGCACACTCGGGACAGTCCACAATGAGCAGTTCTTC	CASTLGTVHNEQFF
-	-	TRBV28	TRBJ1-2	TGTGCCAGCAGTCGCCTAACACAGGGTGCTGCAGGCTACACCTTC	CASSRLTQGAAGYTF
TRBD2	-	TRBV11-2	TRBJ2-1	TGTGCCAGCAGCTCATTAGCGGGGCGACGCTCCTACAATGAGCAGTTCTTC	CASSSLAGRRSYNEQFF
TRBD2	once	TRBV10-3	TRBJ2-2	TGTGCCATCAGTGGCGGGGGGGCTAACACCGGGGAGCTGTTTTTT	CAISGGGANTGELFF
-	-	TRBV7-3	TRBJ2-7	TGTGCCAGCAGCTTGGACTATGCTTCCGAGCAGTACTTC	CASSLDYASEQYF
TRBD1	-	TRBV18	TRBJ1-1	TGTGCCAGCTCACCAGACAGGGCGCGGGAAGCTTTCTTT	CASSPDRAREAFF
-	-	TRBV5-1	TRBJ1-6	TGCGCCAGCAGCCCCGCGGGGATCGGGAATTCACCCCTCCACTTT	CASSPAGIGNSPLHF
TRBD1	once	TRBV18	TRBJ1-4	TGTGCCAGCTCACGGGGACAGGGAGGAGAAAAACTGTTTTTT	CASSRGQGGEKLFF
-	-	TRBV7-3	TRBJ2-3	TGTGCCAGCAGCTTAGGCGTAGGGGCAGATACGCAGTATTTT	CASSLGVGADTQYF
-	-	TRBV6-1	TRBJ2-1	TGTGCCAGCAGGCCCGGGACTGCCTACAATGAGCAGTTCTTC	CASRPGTAYNEQFF
-	-	TRBV5-4	TRBJ1-6	TGTGCCAGCAGTAACACCAGGGTCGGTAATTCACCCCTCCACTTT	CASSNTRVGNSPLHF
-	medium-sized	TRBV19	TRBJ1-2	TGTGCCAGTACTAACGGAGACTATGGCTACACCTTC	CASTNGDYGYTF
-	-	TRBV5-4	TRBJ2-7	TGTGCCAGCAGCTTCCGGGACTCCTCCTACCACGAGCAGTACTTC	CASSFRDSSYHEQYF
TRBD2	-	TRBV4-2	TRBJ2-5	TGTGCCAGCAGCCAAGATTTAGCGGGGCCTCCCGACCAGTACTTC	CASSQDLAGPPDQYF
-	-	TRBV6-1	TRBJ1-1	TGTGCCAGCAGTGAGTACGGGTCGGAGGGTGAAGCTTTCTTT	CASSEYGSEGEAFF
-	-	TRBV7-8	TRBJ2-7	TGTGCCAGCAGCTCCCTTAAAGACTGGACCTACGAGCAGTACTTC	CASSSLKDWTYEQYF
TRBD1	-	TRBV5-1	TRBJ1-1	TGCGCCAGCAGCTCGGGACAGGTCTCTGAAGCTTTCTTT	CASSSGQVSEAFF
TRBD2	-	TRBV10-3	TRBJ2-3	TGTGCCATCAGTGGGAGCGGGGGGGCCTCGTCAGATACGCAGTATTTT	CAISGSGGASSDTQYF
-	-	TRBV7-3	TRBJ2-1	TGTGCCAGCAGCGATCGTCGGAGGGCAAGGTTCTTC	CASSDRRRARFF
TRBD1	-	TRBV5-4	TRBJ2-2	TGTGCCAGCAGCACCTTAACCGGGACAGGGGGCCCCGGGGAGCTGTTTTTT	CASSTLTGTGGPGELFF
-	-	TRBV28	TRBJ1-2	TGTGCCAGCAGTTTTACGGCGGGCAGGTGGAATGGCTACACCTTC	CASSFTAGRWNGYTF
-	-	TRBV6-5	TRBJ1-6	TGTGCCAGCAGTTACCGACCTTTCGACAGAAATTCACCCCTCCACTTT	CASSYRPFDRNSPLHF
-	few	TRBV11-2	TRBJ1-2	TGTGCCAGCAGCTTTTCACTCCAGGGTGGCTACACCTTC	CASSFSLQGGYTF
-	-	TRBV25-1	TRBJ2-7	TGTGCCAGCAGTGGCCCACTATCCTACGAGCAGTACTTC	CASSGPLSYEQYF
-	-	TRBV5-1	TRBJ1-6	TGCGCCAGCAGCTTGGGTTCCGGCGGACTTAATTCACCCCTCCACTTT	CASSLGSGGLNSPLHF
-	-	TRBV7-7	TRBJ1-1	TGTGCCAGCAGCTTAGCTCCGGCAGGTGGGTTGAACACTGAAGCTTTCTTT	CASSLAPAGGLNTEAFF
-	-	TRBV19	TRBJ1-5	TGTGCCACCGATCTGGGACAAAGAAATCAGCCCCAGCATTTT	CATDLGQRNQPQHF
-	-	TRBV7-8	TRBJ2-7	TGTGCCAGCAGCCGGAACAGGGAGCAGTACTTC	CASSRNREQYF
-	-	TRBV6-6	TRBJ1-1	TGTGCCAGCAGCTTCTCCCCTCTCGCTGAAGCTTTCTTT	CASSFSPLAEAFF
TRBD1	-	TRBV6-5	TRBJ1-2	TGTGCCAGCAGTTTCTTACAGGGGGCGAGCTACACCTTC	CASSFLQGASYTF
-	-	TRBV6-4	TRBJ1-1	TGTGCCAGCAGTAGAGAGATGAACACTGAAGCTTTCTTT	CASSREMNTEAFF
-	-	TRBV30	TRBJ1-5	TGTGCCTGGAGTTTAAGGGAGTACCAGCCCCAGCATTTT	CAWSLREYQPQHF
TRBD1	-	TRBV5-4	TRBJ1-1	TGTGCCAGCAGGTATCGACAGGGGGGAGAGGCTTTCTTT	CASRYRQGGEAFF
-	-	TRBV5-1	TRBJ2-6	TGCGCCAGCAGCTTGGCGGGGGTCGGGGCCAACGTCCTGACTTTC	CASSLAGVGANVLTF
TRBD1	-	TRBV7-9	TRBJ2-1	TGTGCCAGCAGCTTGGGACAGGGGTACAATGAGCAGTTCTTC	CASSLGQGYNEQFF
-	-	TRBV7-6	TRBJ2-2	TGTGCCAGCAGCGCTACAGGCCCTAACACCGGGGAGCTGTTTTTT	CASSATGPNTGELFF
TRBD2	-	TRBV7-2	TRBJ2-7	TGTGCCAGCAGCTTAGAGGTAGCGGGGGGGAGGAACGAGCAGTACTTC	CASSLEVAGGRNEQYF
-	-	TRBV10-3	TRBJ2-7	TGTGCCATCAGTGAACAGGGCTCCTACGAGCAGTACTTC	CAISEQGSYEQYF
TRBD2	-	TRBV6-1	TRBJ2-7	TGTGCCAGCAGTGAAGGGGGAGCGGGGGTATACGAGCAGTACTTC	CASSEGGAGVYEQYF
TRBD2	-	TRBV18	TRBJ2-5	TGTGCCAGCTCACCCCCTAGCGGGGGCCAAGAGACCCAGTACTTC	CASSPPSGGQETQYF
TRBD1	-	TRBV7-6	TRBJ1-4	TGTGCCAGCAGCTTAGACAGGGGGAGTGAAAAACTGTTTTTT	CASSLDRGSEKLFF
TRBD1	-	TRBV2	TRBJ1-6	TGTGCCAGCAGTCCCGACGGGACAGGGGGCCATTCACCCCTCCACTTT	CASSPDGTGGHSPLHF
TRBD1	-	TRBV2	TRBJ1-3	TGTGCCAGCAGTCGGGACAGGGGAACTGGAAACACCATATATTTT	CASSRDRGTGNTIYF
TRBD1	-	TRBV30	TRBJ1-2	TGTGCCTGGGTCTCCGGGACAGGGTCTCTCTATGGCTACACCTTC	CAWVSGTGSLYGYTF
-	-	TRBV29-1	TRBJ2-3	TGCAGCGTTGAAGTCCCTAAGAGCGTCCGCACAGATACGCAGTATTTT	CSVEVPKSVRTDTQYF
-	few	TRBV28	TRBJ1-1	TGTGCCAGCAGTTTGTCAGGTGAAGCTTTCTTT	CASSLSGEAFF
TRBD1	few	TRBV5-6	TRBJ1-3	TGTGCCAGCAGCCGGACAGGGGCTGGAAACACCATATATTTT	CASSRTGAGNTIYF
TRBD1	-	TRBV10-3	TRBJ1-1	TGTGCCACCGGACAGGGGTTTGAAGCTTTCTTT	CATGQGFEAFF
-	-	TRBV19	TRBJ1-3	TGTGCCACCCGAGTCTCTGGAAACACCATATATTTT	CATRVSGNTIYF